A selection of T cell receptor beta chains follows, all from one sample in a study of HIV-infected children after antiretroviral therapy interruption. TCRdb re-derived calls from the 3' RACE reads in MiXCR, one entry per CDR3 protein. The sample has approximately 89,000 distinct CDR3 sequences, about 6.9% seen once. This material consisted of CD45RA+ CD4+ T cells from PBMCs, pooled from several time points, taken from a donor given antiretroviral therapy, either interrupted or continuous. These receptors originate from a pool of human donors with HIV. CDR3s include the opening cysteine and the closing phenylalanine or tryptophan. The D gene is left open where the match is weak. Clone sizes are given selectively: once, few, many, or a class where the clone is expanded.

TRBV18,many,.,TRBJ1-1,13,TGTGCCAGCTCACCAGTCGTGAACACTGAAGCTTTCTTT,CASSPVVNTEAFF
TRBV19,many,.,TRBJ1-2,16,TGTGCCAGTAGTATTCCGGGGCTCGGCCGTACCTATGGCTACACCTTC,CASSIPGLGRTYGYTF
TRBV14,many,.,TRBJ2-2,17,TGTGCCAGCAGCCAAGATCCAGGGGTTGCGAACACCGGGGAGCTGTTTTTT,CASSQDPGVANTGELFF
TRBV12-5,few,.,TRBJ1-1,12,TGTGCTAGTGGTTTATACGGCACTGAAGCTTTCTTT,CASGLYGTEAFF
TRBV12-3/TRBV12-4,many,.,TRBJ2-7,15,TGTGCCAGCAGGCGTTATTCAGGGGACACCTACGAGCAGTACTTC,CASRRYSGDTYEQYF
TRBV18,.,.,TRBJ2-1,13,TGTGCCAGCTCCACCACCATCCGCAATGAGCAGTTCTTC,CASSTTIRNEQFF
TRBV23-1,many,.,TRBJ1-1,15,TGCGCCAGCAGTCTACAGGGACTAGGGGGCACTGAAGCTTTCTTT,CASSLQGLGGTEAFF
TRBV5-1,.,.,TRBJ1-1,13,TGCGCCAGCAGCCCCAATGCCGGCACTGAAGCTTTCTTT,CASSPNAGTEAFF
TRBV5-1,many,.,TRBJ1-1,15,TGCGCCAGCAGCCTGCAGATGGGAATGAACACTGAAGCTTTCTTT,CASSLQMGMNTEAFF
TRBV11-1,.,TRBD2,TRBJ2-2,15,TGTGCCAGCGGACCTGGACTAGCGCGGACCGGGGAGCTGTTTTTT,CASGPGLARTGELFF
TRBV4-1,.,TRBD1,TRBJ1-5,15,TGCGCCAGCAGCGCGACAGGGAATGGCAATCAGCCCCAGCATTTT,CASSATGNGNQPQHF
TRBV7-2,many,TRBD2,TRBJ2-5,14,TGTGCCAGCAGCCTAGCGGGGGCCCAAGAGACCCAGTACTTC,CASSLAGAQETQYF
TRBV7-9,.,TRBD2,TRBJ2-7,15,TGTGCCAGCAGCCTGCTAGCGGGGGGAACCTACGAGCAGTACTTC,CASSLLAGGTYEQYF
TRBV27,many,.,TRBJ1-1,13,TGTGCCAGCAGTTTTCGGGGTATCACTGAAGCTTTCTTT,CASSFRGITEAFF
TRBV11-3,.,.,TRBJ2-2,17,TGTGCCAGCAGCCGTGAGTACAGGCCTCCCGGCGCCGGGGAGCTGTTTTTT,CASSREYRPPGAGELFF
TRBV18,many,.,TRBJ1-2,14,TGTGCCAGCTCACCTAAGACAGCTAACTATGGCTACACCTTC,CASSPKTANYGYTF
TRBV20-1,many,.,TRBJ2-5,12,TGCAGTACCGGATTTCGAAGGGAGACCCAGTACTTC,CSTGFRRETQYF
TRBV20-1,few,.,TRBJ2-5,13,TGCAGTGCCAGGGTCGGGCTACGGGAGACCCAGTACTTC,CSARVGLRETQYF
TRBV5-1,.,TRBD1,TRBJ2-2,17,TGCGCCAGCAGCTTGAGGACAGGGGGCGCGAACACCGGGGAGCTGTTTTTT,CASSLRTGGANTGELFF
TRBV19,few,.,TRBJ2-3,14,TGTGCCAGTAGTATGAGCGGGTACACAGATACGCAGTATTTT,CASSMSGYTDTQYF
TRBV7-7,many,.,TRBJ2-2,14,TGTGCCAGCAGCTTAGTTCTAGGGACCGGGGAGCTGTTTTTT,CASSLVLGTGELFF
TRBV12-3/TRBV12-4,many,.,TRBJ2-3,15,TGTGCCAGCAGCCAAGCTGGGTCTAGTGCAGAAACGCTGTATTTT,CASSQAGSSAETLYF